The entry below gives a single T cell receptor (beta chain) sequence along with its context. Using immunoSEQ multiplex PCR, the repertoire was profiled, and TCRdb retains in-frame clones only, with some absent. The table lists 130,000 to 150,000 clones, 80% of them singletons, with over 10% in the top ten. The sample comes from a study of blood T cell repertoires in COVID-19. The wider study: Samples representing acute and convalescent COVID-19 were sourced from the United States, Italy and Spain. The analysed material was cDNA or gDNA that came from T cells, B-cell-depleted T cells, or PBMCs.

The CDR3 has 14 amino acids. Germline V lookup: CDR1 MDHEN, CDR2 SYDVKM. Germline trimming cut 8 bases from V and 3 bases from J; bases unmatched to any gene: 2. The TCR comes from a man in his 60s with active or convalescent COVID-19. The V gene is TRBV28, the J gene TRBJ2-1; 12 nucleotides match TRBD2. The sample consisted of peripheral blood. The CDR3, as DNA: TGTGCCAGCGGACTAGCGGGGCTCTACAATGAGCAGTTCTTC. Amino acids: CASGLAGLYNEQFF.